The 32 T cell receptor beta chains presented below share a single source sample, sequenced in a study of blood T cell repertoires in COVID-19. Profiled with immunoSEQ multiplex PCR; TCRdb holds only in-frame clones, not every one. The sample shows approximately 250,000 clones, over 75% of them seen only once. Sequences were obtained from PBMCs or T cells enriched from blood (not recorded which). These TCRs come from a woman in her 30s who had recovered from COVID-19.

The genes are TRBV7-9 and TRBJ1-3; 8 nucleotides match TRBD1. Germline V gene lookup returns CDR1 SEHNR and CDR2 FQNEAQ (reference sequence). The CDR3 is made up of 18 amino acids. The trim removed 3 bases at V and 4 bases at J, leaving 14 bases unmatched. CDR3 residues: CASSFRDRGVPWGNTIYF. The CDR3 region has the DNA TGTGCCAGCAGCTTCCGCGACAGGGGAGTGCCGTGGGGAAACACCATATATTTT.

A single count supports this clone. The CDR3: CASSSRSGINTEAFF. In DNA form, the CDR3 reads TGTGCCAGCAGCTCCCGATCAGGAATCAACACTGAAGCTTTCTTT. J is TRBJ1-1 and V is TRBV7-9; D gene unclear. The CDR3 has 15 residues. The germline V and J ends were trimmed by 4 bases and 2 bases, with 14 bases remaining between them. CDR1 is SEHNR and CDR2 is FQNEAQ in the germline V gene (reference sequence).

V is TRBV5-1 and J is TRBJ1-3; D may be TRBD1 (6 bases). The V gene lost 4 bases and the J gene lost 2 bases, with 19 bases spanning the gap. Germline CDR1 is SGHRS and CDR2 is YFSETQ. This CDR3 has 17 amino acids. CDR3 coding DNA: TGCGCCAGCAGCCGCGGGGGAGGGGGAATTCCTGGAAACACCATATATTTT. Amino acids: CASSRGGGGIPGNTIYF.

The V call is TRBV7-9, the J call TRBJ2-1, with TRBD2 identical over 9 bases. Germline CDR1 is SEHNR and CDR2 is FQNEAQ (reference sequence). Germline trimming cut 4 bases from V and 8 bases from J; bases unmatched to any gene: 12. There are 16 residues in the CDR3. In nucleotides, the CDR3 is TGTGCCAGCAGCTCCCCCCAGCGGGGGGCGGTCCATGAGCAGTTCTTC. Residues: CASSSPQRGAVHEQFF.

The chain uses TRBV29-1 and TRBJ1-4; TRBD1 agrees at 7 bases. Germline V gene sequence: CDR1 SQVTM, CDR2 ANQGSEA. Trimming removed 4 bases from V and 6 bases from J; junction bases left unmatched: 5. The CDR3 loop spans 13 amino acids. This CDR3 reads CSVVTTGDEKLFF. CDR3 DNA sequence: TGCAGCGTTGTAACAACAGGGGATGAAAAACTGTTTTTT. Based on the CDR3 plus reference TRBV29-1 and TRBJ1-4, the full variable domain is SAVISQKPSRDICQRGTSLTIQCQVDSQVTMMFWYRQQPGQSLTLIATANQGSEATYESGFVIDKFPISRPNLTFSTLTVSNMSPEDSSIYLCSVVTTGDEKLFFGSGTQLSVL.

The chain employs TRBV11-2 and TRBJ2-3; 11 nucleotides align to TRBD2. This CDR3 is built from 16 residues. The V gene's germline CDR1 is SGHAT and CDR2 FQNNGV. With 5 bases clipped from V and 2 bases from J, the junction kept 6 bases outside the gene matches. CDR3 protein: CASSTRLAGFTDTQYF. In nucleotides, the CDR3 is TGTGCCAGCAGCACACGACTAGCGGGATTCACAGATACGCAGTATTTT.

This rearrangement joins TRBV5-1 to TRBJ2-7; TRBD2 agrees at 15 bases. The V gene end was trimmed by 3 bases and the J gene end by 1 base; junction bases not matched to a gene: 2. This CDR3 spans 16 amino acids. Germline CDR1 SGHRS, CDR2 YFSETQ. The CDR3 sequence: CASSSGLAGGSYEQYF. The CDR3, as DNA: TGCGCCAGCAGCTCAGGACTAGCGGGAGGGTCCTACGAGCAGTACTTC.

The V and J genes are TRBV4-3 and TRBJ2-1; tentative D call: TRBD2 (6 bases). V gave up 0 bases and J gave up 3 bases, with 6 bases separating them. Germline V gene sequence: CDR1 LGHNA, CDR2 YSLEER. This CDR3 region has 14 residues. For the CDR3, the DNA is TGCGCCAGCAGCCAAGAGCGGGACTACAATGAGCAGTTCTTC. This gives the protein CASSQERDYNEQFF.

The gene calls are TRBV5-6 and TRBJ1-2; 7 nucleotides match TRBD1. V dropped 4 bases and J dropped 4; count of bases not matched to a gene: 13. CDR3 length equals 16 residues. Germline CDR1 reads SGHDT; CDR2 reads YYEEEE. CDR3 region: CASSPDGAGGFYGYTF. The CDR3 region has the DNA TGTGCCAGCAGCCCAGACGGGGCAGGGGGATTCTATGGCTACACCTTC.

V usage is TRBV6-5 and J usage is TRBJ1-2, with D maybe TRBD1 (6 bases). CDR3 length: 12 residues. Germline V CDR1 and CDR2: MNHEY, SVGAGI. V lost 6 bases and J lost 4, with 9 bases in between. CDR3 coding DNA: TGTGCCAGCAGCAGGGGCCGCTATGGCTACACCTTC. This encodes CASSRGRYGYTF.

The gene calls are TRBV7-9 and TRBJ2-2, with a possible D match to TRBD2 (5 bases). The CDR3 runs to 14 residues. Germline CDR1 reads SEHNR; CDR2 reads FQNEAQ (reference sequence). Deletions cut 11 bases from V and 8 bases from J, with 21 bases between. CDR3 DNA sequence: TGTGCCCCCTTCGGAGGCGTGGGCGAGGGGGAGCTGTTTTTT. Translated, it gives CAPFGGVGEGELFF.

This clone appeared a single time. V is TRBV12-3 or TRBV12-4 and J is TRBJ2-2; TRBD1 might be the D (5 bases). V was pared by 11 bases and J by 1 base, with 8 bases between. The CDR3 runs 12 residues. This CDR3 is CASGQNTGELFF. CDR3 sequence (DNA): TGTGCCTCAGGGCAGAACACCGGGGAGCTGTTTTTT.

This chain uses TRBV10-3 with TRBJ1-1; D gene uncertain. The V gene's germline CDR1 is ENHRY and CDR2 SYGVKD. Trimming took off 8 bases at V and 0 bases at J, with 13 bases between the two ends. The CDR3 runs 14 residues. Written as DNA, the CDR3 is TGTGCCATCCGGGTCAGCTCCTTGAACACTGAAGCTTTCTTT. Its protein is CAIRVSSLNTEAFF.

The V gene is TRBV6-5, the J gene TRBJ1-2; 7 nucleotides match TRBD1. With 2 bases clipped from V and 14 bases from J, the junction kept 8 bases outside the gene matches. CDR3 length: 12 amino acids. Germline CDR1 is MNHEY and CDR2 is SVGAGI. The CDR3 is CASSYRKQGWTF. CDR3 sequence (DNA): TGTGCCAGCAGTTACCGTAAACAGGGGTGGACCTTC.

The chain has TRBV7-2 and TRBJ2-3; D might be TRBD2 (6 bases). CDR1 SGHTA and CDR2 FQGNSA come from the germline V gene. Trimming pared 1 base from V and 5 bases from J, leaving 10 bases between. CDR3 size: 14 residues. The CDR3 reads CASSLDGGVDTQYF. As DNA, the CDR3 is TGTGCCAGCAGCTTAGACGGGGGTGTAGATACGCAGTATTTT.

The chain links TRBV11-3 to TRBJ2-1; 8 nucleotides line up with TRBD2. CDR1 is SGHNT and CDR2 is YENEEA in the germline V gene. The CDR3 loop spans 17 amino acids. Trimming took 2 bases from V and 10 from J; bases not matched to a gene: 16. In DNA, the CDR3 is TGTGCCAGCAGCTTATTCGGGGGGGCCGTAATAGGAGCGGAGCAGTTCTTC. Encoded protein: CASSLFGGAVIGAEQFF.

The sample holds a few counts of this clone. At one boundary the junction diverges from the germline segment, which might be a read error. V is TRBV11-3 and J is TRBJ1-2, with 9 bases matching TRBD1. Germline V lookup: CDR1 SGHNT, CDR2 YENEEA. This CDR3 has 20 residues. The CDR3 loop is CASSLESDPRQGDVVDGYTF. The CDR3 DNA sequence: TGTGCCAGCAGTTTAGAGTCCGATCCGCGACAGGGGGACGTTGTCGATGGCTACACCTTC.

V and J are TRBV30 and TRBJ1-3, with D possibly matching TRBD1 (5 bases). The CDR3 has 17 amino acids. V was pared by 3 bases and J by 3 bases, with 21 bases between. In germline, CDR1 is GTSNPN, CDR2 SVGIG (reference sequence). The CDR3 region has the DNA TGTGCCTGGAGCAGGAGGGACTCCGAATCCCTTGGAAACACCATATATTTT. This encodes CAWSRRDSESLGNTIYF. The full variable domain, rest sourced from reference TRBV30 and TRBJ1-3, is SQTIHQWPATLVQPVGSPLSLECTVEGTSNPNLYWYRQAAGRGLQLLFYSVGIGQISSEVPQNLSASRPQDRQFILSSKKLLLSDSGFYLCAWSRRDSESLGNTIYFGEGSWLTVV.

The chain couples TRBV7-2 to TRBJ2-1; 11 nucleotides align to TRBD2. The trim removed 3 bases at V and 4 bases at J, leaving 8 bases unmatched. CDR3 length: 17 amino acids. Germline CDR1 reads SGHTA; CDR2 reads FQGNSA. In DNA, the CDR3 is TGTGCCAGCAGCTTGGTAGTAGCGGGGGGGAGATACAATGAGCAGTTCTTC. Translated: CASSLVVAGGRYNEQFF.

The rearrangement uses TRBV29-1 and TRBJ1-2, with D unclear. The V end lost 3 bases, the J end lost 4 bases, and 9 bases lay between the germline ends. The CDR3 loop spans 12 amino acids. CDR1 SQVTM and CDR2 ANQGSEA come from the germline V gene. CDR3 sequence: CSVDHGSYGYTF. DNA for the CDR3: TGCAGCGTTGACCACGGGAGCTATGGCTACACCTTC. Full variable domain (rest looked up from reference TRBV29-1 and TRBJ1-2): SAVISQKPSRDICQRGTSLTIQCQVDSQVTMMFWYRQQPGQSLTLIATANQGSEATYESGFVIDKFPISRPNLTFSTLTVSNMSPEDSSIYLCSVDHGSYGYTFGSGTRLTVV.

The chain joins TRBV6-5 to TRBJ1-5; D is unresolved. CDR3 length: 13 amino acids. Germline V gene sequence: CDR1 MNHEY, CDR2 SVGAGI. With 8 bases removed from V and 6 bases from J, the gap between germline ends came to 14 bases. CDR3 in amino acids: CASYSQRGQPQHF. CDR3 nucleotides: TGTGCCAGCTACTCCCAGCGGGGTCAGCCCCAGCATTTT.

This clone was seen a single time. This sequence joins TRBV19 and TRBJ1-1; 10 bases agree with TRBD1. The CDR3 has 15 residues. J gave up 11 bases and V 5 bases, and 14 bases lay outside the gene matches. The V gene's germline CDR1 is LNHDA and CDR2 SQIVND (reference sequence). CDR3 sequence (DNA): TGTGCCAGTAGTTTTTTGTCCGACAGGGGGCTAAAGGCTTTCTTT. This encodes CASSFLSDRGLKAFF.

V usage is TRBV7-9 and J usage is TRBJ2-5, with TRBD2 as a possible D gene (6 bases). V was clipped by 5 bases and J by 2 bases, with 15 bases between them. From germline, CDR1 is SEHNR and CDR2 FQNEAQ (reference sequence). There are 15 residues in the CDR3. This CDR3 is CASSLAWRVQETQYF. CDR3 nucleotides: TGTGCCAGCAGCCTGGCTTGGAGGGTACAAGAGACCCAGTACTTC.

This clone was found once. The chain recombines TRBV29-1 with TRBJ2-3; 11 bases are a match to TRBD2. The CDR3 extends over 13 amino acids. The V gene end was trimmed by 2 bases and the J gene end by 9 bases; junction bases not matched to a gene: 4. The germline V gene encodes CDR1 SQVTM and CDR2 ANQGSEA. CDR3 coding DNA: TGCAGCGTTGAATCCCTAGCGGGGGGCACGCAGTATTTT. Protein: CSVESLAGGTQYF.

This rearrangement joins TRBV5-6 to TRBJ2-7, with TRBD1 as a possible D gene (6 bases). CDR1 and CDR2 from the germline V gene are SGHDT and YYEEEE. Trimming removed 3 bases at V and 5 bases at J, with 21 bases between. CDR3 size: 16 residues. The DNA of the CDR3 is TGTGCCAGCAGCTCGTTCCCCAACAGGGTAGGCCACGAGCAGTACTTC. Protein product: CASSSFPNRVGHEQYF.

This chain joins TRBV19 and TRBJ1-1; D not resolved. Germline loops: CDR1 LNHDA, CDR2 SQIVND (reference sequence). The germline V and J ends were trimmed by 3 bases and 7 bases, with 9 bases remaining between them. The CDR3 covers 12 residues. CDR3 bases: TGTGCCAGTAGTATGCGGGATAGTGAAGCTTTCTTT. Translation: CASSMRDSEAFF.

This chain joins TRBV6-5 and TRBJ2-7; 7 bases agree with TRBD2. The CDR3 contains 14 residues. Looked up from germline, CDR1 is MNHEY and CDR2 is SVGAGI. Losses at the gene ends were 2 bases for V and 2 bases for J; bases not matched to a gene: 3. CDR3 nucleotide sequence: TGTGCCAGCAGTTACGGGGCGGGAGCCTACGAGCAGTACTTC. This translates into CASSYGAGAYEQYF.

The V and J genes are TRBV28 and TRBJ1-4; no clear D. The ends were cut back, 7 bases at V and 4 bases at J, with 19 bases in the middle. Germline CDR1 is MDHEN and CDR2 is SYDVKM. The CDR3 is made up of 16 amino acids. The CDR3 loop reads CASTPFSGVFNEKLFF. CDR3 in DNA: TGTGCCAGCACCCCTTTTTCGGGAGTCTTTAATGAAAAACTGTTTTTT.

V gene TRBV19 combines with J gene TRBJ1-2; D possibly corresponds to TRBD1 (5 bases). This CDR3 region has 16 residues. The germline CDR1 and CDR2 sequences are LNHDA and SQIVND (reference sequence). Trimming removed 3 bases at V and 2 bases at J, with 16 bases between. This CDR3 is CASSIGALPLNYGYTF. DNA of the CDR3: TGTGCCAGTAGTATTGGGGCTTTACCGCTCAACTATGGCTACACCTTC.

This clone was detected only a few times. This rearrangement joins TRBV28 to TRBJ2-1, with 9 positions matching TRBD2. J was trimmed by 7 bases and V by 6 bases; bases with no gene match: 7. Germline V gene sequence: CDR1 MDHEN, CDR2 SYDVKM. The CDR3 totals 14 residues. As DNA, the CDR3 is TGTGCCAGCAGCCCCGCGGGGGGGCCAAATGAGCAGTTCTTC. This sequence encodes CASSPAGGPNEQFF.

The gene calls are TRBV9 and TRBJ2-2; 9 nucleotides align to TRBD1. After removal of 3 bases from V and 1 base from J, the junction contained 7 bases not matched to a gene. There are 17 residues in the CDR3. CDR1 and CDR2 (germline): SGDLS, YYNGEE. The DNA for the CDR3 is TGTGCCAGCAGCGCAAGCCGGGACAGGGAGAACACCGGGGAGCTGTTTTTT. This codes for CASSASRDRENTGELFF. The whole variable domain, filled in from reference TRBV9 and TRBJ2-2, reads DSGVTQTPKHLITATGQRVTLRCSPRSGDLSVYWYQQSLDQGLQFLIQYYNGEERAKGNILERFSAQQFPDLHSELNLSSLELGDSALYFCASSASRDRENTGELFFGEGSRLTVL.

CDR3 nucleotides: TGTGCCAGCAGTTTCGGTCCCCACAGGGGGCGGAACTATGGCTACACCTTC. This translates into CASSFGPHRGRNYGYTF. This chain connects TRBV28 to TRBJ1-2; TRBD1 matches 9 bases. The CDR3 contains 17 residues. V was clipped by 3 bases and J by 2 bases; unmatched bases: 10. Germline V gene data show CDR1 as MDHEN and CDR2 as SYDVKM.